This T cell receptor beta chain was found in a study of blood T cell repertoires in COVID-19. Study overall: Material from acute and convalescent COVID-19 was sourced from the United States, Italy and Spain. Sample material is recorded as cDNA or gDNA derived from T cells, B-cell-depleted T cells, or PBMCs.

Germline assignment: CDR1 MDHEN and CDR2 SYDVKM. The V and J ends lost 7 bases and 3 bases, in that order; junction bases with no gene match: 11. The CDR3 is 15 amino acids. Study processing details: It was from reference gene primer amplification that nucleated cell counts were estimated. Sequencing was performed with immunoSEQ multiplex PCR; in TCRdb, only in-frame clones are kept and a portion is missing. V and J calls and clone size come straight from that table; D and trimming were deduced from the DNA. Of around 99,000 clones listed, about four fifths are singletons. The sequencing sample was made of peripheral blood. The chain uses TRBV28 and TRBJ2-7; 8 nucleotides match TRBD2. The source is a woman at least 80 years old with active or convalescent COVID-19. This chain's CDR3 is CASTPGQAGVYEQYF. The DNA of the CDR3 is TGTGCCAGCACTCCCGGACAAGCGGGAGTCTACGAGCAGTACTTC.